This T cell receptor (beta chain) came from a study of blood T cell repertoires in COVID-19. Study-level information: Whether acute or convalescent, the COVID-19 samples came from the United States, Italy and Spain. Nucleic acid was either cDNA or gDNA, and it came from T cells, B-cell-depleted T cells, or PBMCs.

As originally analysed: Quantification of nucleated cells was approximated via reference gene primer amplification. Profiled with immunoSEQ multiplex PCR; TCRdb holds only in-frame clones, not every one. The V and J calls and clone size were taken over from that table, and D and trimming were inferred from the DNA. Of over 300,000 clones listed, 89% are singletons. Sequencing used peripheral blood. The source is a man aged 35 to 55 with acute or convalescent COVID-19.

The CDR3 nucleotides read TGTGCCAGCAGTTTACAGGACCAAGAGACCCAGTACTTC. Translation gives CASSLQDQETQYF. J is TRBJ2-5 and V is TRBV27; D gene unclear. This CDR3 spans 13 amino acids. The V gene's germline CDR1 is MNHEY and CDR2 SMNVEV (reference sequence). Trimming removed 2 bases at V and 0 bases at J, with 4 bases between.